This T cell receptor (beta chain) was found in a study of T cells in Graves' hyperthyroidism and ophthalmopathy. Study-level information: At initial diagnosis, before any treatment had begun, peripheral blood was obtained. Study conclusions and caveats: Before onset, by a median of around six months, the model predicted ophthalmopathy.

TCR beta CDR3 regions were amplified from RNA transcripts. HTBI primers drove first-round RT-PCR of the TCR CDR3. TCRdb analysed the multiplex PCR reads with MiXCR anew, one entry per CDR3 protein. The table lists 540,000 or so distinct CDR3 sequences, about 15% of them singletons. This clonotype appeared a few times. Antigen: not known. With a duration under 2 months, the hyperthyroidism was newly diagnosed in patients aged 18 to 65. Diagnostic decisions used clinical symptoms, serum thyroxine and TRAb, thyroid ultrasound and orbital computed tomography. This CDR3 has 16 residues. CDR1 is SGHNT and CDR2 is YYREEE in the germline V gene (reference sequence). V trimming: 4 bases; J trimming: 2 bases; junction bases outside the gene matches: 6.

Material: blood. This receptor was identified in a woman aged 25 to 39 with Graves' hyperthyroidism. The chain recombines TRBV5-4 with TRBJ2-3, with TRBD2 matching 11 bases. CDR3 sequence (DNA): TGTGCCAGCAGCCCAAGACTAGCGGGGACCACAGATACGCAGTATTTT. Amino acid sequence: CASSPRLAGTTDTQYF.